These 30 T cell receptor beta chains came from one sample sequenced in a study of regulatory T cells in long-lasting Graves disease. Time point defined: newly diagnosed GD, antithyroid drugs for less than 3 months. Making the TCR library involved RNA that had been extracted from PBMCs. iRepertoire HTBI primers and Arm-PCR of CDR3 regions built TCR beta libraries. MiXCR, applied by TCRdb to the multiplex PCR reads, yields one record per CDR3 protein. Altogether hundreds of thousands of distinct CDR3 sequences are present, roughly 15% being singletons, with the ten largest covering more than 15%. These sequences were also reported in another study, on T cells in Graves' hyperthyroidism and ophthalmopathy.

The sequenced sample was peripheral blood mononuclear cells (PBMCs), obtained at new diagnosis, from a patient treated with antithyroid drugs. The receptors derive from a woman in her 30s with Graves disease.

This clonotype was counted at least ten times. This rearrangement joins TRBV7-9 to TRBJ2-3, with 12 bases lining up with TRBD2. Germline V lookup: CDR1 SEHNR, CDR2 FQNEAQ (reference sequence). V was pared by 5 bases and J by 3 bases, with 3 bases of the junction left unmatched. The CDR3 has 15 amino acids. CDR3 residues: CASSTGTSGTDTQYF. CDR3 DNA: TGTGCCAGCAGCACTGGGACTAGCGGGACAGATACGCAGTATTTT.

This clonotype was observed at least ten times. In nucleotides, the CDR3 is TGCAGTGCTACCTCAAGCGGTAGAGGGTACAATGAGCAGTTCTTC. Encoded protein: CSATSSGRGYNEQFF. V gene TRBV20-1 combines with J gene TRBJ2-1, with D maybe TRBD2 (5 bases). CDR3 size: 15 residues. Germline CDR1 and CDR2: DFQATT and SNEGSKA (reference sequence). Deletions cut 4 bases from V and 4 bases from J, with 17 bases between.

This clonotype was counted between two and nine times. The CDR3 bases are TGCAGTGCTAAAACACTAGCGGGAGGTATTTACAATGAGCAGTTCTTC. Translating it yields CSAKTLAGGIYNEQFF. The genes are TRBV20-1 and TRBJ2-1, with 12 bases that match TRBD2. The CDR3 totals 16 residues. The V gene end was trimmed by 4 bases and the J gene end by 4 bases; junction bases not matched to a gene: 8. Germline lookup yields CDR1 DFQATT and CDR2 SNEGSKA (reference sequence).

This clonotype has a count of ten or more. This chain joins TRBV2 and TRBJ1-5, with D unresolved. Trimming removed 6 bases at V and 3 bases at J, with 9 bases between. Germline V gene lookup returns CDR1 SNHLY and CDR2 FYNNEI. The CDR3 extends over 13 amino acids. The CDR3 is CASSPAPNQPQHF. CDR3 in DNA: TGTGCCAGCAGCCCAGCCCCCAATCAGCCCCAGCATTTT.

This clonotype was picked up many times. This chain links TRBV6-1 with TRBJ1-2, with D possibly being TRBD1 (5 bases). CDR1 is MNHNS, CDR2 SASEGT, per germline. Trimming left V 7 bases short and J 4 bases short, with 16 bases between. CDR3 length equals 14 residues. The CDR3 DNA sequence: TGTGCCAGCACCACGGGGGGACGGGTCTATGGCTACACCTTC. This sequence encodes CASTTGGRVYGYTF.

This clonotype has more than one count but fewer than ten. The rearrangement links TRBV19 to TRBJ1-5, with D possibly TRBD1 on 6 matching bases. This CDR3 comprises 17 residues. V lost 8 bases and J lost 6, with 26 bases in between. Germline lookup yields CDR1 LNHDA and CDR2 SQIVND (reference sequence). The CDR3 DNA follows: TGTGCCAGTCGTCCTCCGGGACAAAACCCCTATCCTCAGCCCCAGCATTTT. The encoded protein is CASRPPGQNPYPQPQHF.

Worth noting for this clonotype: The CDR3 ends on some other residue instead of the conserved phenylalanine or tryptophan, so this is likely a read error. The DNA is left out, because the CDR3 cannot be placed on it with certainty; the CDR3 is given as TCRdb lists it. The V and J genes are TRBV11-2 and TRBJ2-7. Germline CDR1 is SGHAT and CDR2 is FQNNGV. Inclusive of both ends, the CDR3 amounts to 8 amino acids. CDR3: CASSLALS.

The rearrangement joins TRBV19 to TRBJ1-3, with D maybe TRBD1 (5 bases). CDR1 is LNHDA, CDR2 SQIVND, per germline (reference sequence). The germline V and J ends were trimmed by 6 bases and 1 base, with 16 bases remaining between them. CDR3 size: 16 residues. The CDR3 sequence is CASRSVRELSGNTIYF. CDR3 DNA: TGTGCCAGTAGATCGGTCAGGGAGCTATCTGGAAACACCATATATTTT.

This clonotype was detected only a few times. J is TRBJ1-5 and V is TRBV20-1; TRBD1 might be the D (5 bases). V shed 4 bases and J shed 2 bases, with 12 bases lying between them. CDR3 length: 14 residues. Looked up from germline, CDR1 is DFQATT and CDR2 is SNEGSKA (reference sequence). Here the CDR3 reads CSATSTERNQPQHF. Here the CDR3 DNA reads TGCAGTGCTACCTCGACAGAACGCAATCAGCCCCAGCATTTT.

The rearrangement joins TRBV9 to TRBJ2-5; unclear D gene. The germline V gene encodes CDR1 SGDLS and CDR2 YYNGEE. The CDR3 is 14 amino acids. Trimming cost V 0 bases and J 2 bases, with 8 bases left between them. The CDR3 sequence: CASSVGSIQETQYF. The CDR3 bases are TGTGCCAGCAGCGTAGGTTCTATACAAGAGACCCAGTACTTC.

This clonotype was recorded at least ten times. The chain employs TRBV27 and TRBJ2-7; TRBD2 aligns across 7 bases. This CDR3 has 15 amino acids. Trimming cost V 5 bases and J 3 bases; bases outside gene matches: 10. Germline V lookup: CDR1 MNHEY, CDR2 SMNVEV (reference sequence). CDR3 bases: TGTGCCAGCAGTCGGACTAGGGGAGACTACTACGAGCAGTACTTC. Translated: CASSRTRGDYYEQYF.

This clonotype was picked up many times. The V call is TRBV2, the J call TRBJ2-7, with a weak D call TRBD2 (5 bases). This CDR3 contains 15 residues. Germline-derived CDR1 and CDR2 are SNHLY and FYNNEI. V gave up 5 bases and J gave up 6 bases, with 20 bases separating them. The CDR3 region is CASSTLGPGAGEQYF. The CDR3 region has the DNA TGTGCCAGCAGTACACTCGGTCCAGGCGCGGGCGAGCAGTACTTC.

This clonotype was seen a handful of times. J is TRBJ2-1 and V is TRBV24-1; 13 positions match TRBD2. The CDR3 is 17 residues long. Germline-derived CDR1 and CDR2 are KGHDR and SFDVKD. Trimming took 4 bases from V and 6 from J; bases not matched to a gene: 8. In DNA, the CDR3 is TGTGCCACCAGTGACCAATCGACTAGCGGGAGGTTCAATGAGCAGTTCTTC. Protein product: CATSDQSTSGRFNEQFF.

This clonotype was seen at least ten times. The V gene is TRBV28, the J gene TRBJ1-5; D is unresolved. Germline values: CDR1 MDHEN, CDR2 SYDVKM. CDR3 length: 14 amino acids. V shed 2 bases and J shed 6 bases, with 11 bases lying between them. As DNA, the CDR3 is TGTGCCAGCAGTTTACGGGCTATGGGTCAGCCCCAGCATTTT. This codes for CASSLRAMGQPQHF.

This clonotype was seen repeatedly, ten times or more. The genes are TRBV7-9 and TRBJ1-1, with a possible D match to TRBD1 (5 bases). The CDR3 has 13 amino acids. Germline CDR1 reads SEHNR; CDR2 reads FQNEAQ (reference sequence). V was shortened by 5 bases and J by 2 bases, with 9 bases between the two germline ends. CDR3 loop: CASSRGDNTEAFF. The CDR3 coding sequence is TGTGCCAGCAGCCGGGGGGATAACACTGAAGCTTTCTTT.

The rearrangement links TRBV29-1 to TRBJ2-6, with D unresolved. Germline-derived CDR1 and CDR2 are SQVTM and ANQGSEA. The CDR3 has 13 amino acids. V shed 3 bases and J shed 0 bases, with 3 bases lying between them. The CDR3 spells CSVDFSGANVLTF. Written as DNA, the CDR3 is TGCAGCGTTGACTTCTCTGGGGCCAACGTCCTGACTTTC.

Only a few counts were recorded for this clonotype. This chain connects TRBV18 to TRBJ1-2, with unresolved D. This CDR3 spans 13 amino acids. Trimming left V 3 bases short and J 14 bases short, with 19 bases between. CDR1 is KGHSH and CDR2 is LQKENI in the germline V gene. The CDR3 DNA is TGTGCCAGCTCACCTTCCGACAACCGTGGTAGGACCTTC. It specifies CASSPSDNRGRTF.

CDR3 bases: TGTGCCAGCAGTGAACGGGCAGGGGATTGGGACGAGCAGTACTTC. Translated: CASSERAGDWDEQYF. The rearrangement joins TRBV6-1 to TRBJ2-7; tentatively, D is TRBD1 (6 bases). Germline CDR1 and CDR2: MNHNS and SASEGT. CDR3 length: 15 residues. With 2 bases removed from V and 5 bases from J, the gap between germline ends came to 16 bases.

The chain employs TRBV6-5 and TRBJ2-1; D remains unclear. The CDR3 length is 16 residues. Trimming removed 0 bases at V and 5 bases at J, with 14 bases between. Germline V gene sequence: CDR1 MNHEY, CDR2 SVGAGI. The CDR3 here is CASSYSTLAENNEQFF. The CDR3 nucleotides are TGTGCCAGCAGTTACTCTACTTTGGCGGAGAACAATGAGCAGTTCTTC.

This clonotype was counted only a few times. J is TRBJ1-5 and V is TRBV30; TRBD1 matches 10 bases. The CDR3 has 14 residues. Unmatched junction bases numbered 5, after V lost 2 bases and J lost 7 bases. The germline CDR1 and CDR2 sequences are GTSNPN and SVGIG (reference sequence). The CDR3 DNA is TGTGCCTGGAGTAGGGGACAGGGGTCACAGCCCCAGCATTTT. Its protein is CAWSRGQGSQPQHF.

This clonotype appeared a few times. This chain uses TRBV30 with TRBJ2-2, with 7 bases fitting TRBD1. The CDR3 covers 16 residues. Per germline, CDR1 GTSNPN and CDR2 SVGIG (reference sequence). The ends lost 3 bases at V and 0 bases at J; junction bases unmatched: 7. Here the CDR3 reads CAWRGNRGTNTGELFF. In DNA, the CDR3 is TGTGCCTGGAGGGGGAACAGGGGTACGAACACCGGGGAGCTGTTTTTT.

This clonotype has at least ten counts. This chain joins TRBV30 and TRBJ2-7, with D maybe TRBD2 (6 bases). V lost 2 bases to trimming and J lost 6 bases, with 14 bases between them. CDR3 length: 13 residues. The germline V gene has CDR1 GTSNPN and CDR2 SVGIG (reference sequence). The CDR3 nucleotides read TGTGCCTGGAGTTCGGGGGTTGGAGCCGAGCAGTACTTC. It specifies CAWSSGVGAEQYF. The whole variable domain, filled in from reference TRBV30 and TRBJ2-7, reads SQTIHQWPATLVQPVGSPLSLECTVEGTSNPNLYWYRQAAGRGLQLLFYSVGIGQISSEVPQNLSASRPQDRQFILSSKKLLLSDSGFYLCAWSSGVGAEQYFGPGTRLTVT.

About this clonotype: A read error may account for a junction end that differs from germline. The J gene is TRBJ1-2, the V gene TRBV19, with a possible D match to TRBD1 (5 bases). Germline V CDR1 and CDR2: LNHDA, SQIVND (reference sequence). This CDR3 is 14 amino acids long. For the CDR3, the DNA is TGTGCCAGTAGTATAGAGGGGCACCAGGATGGCTGCACCTTC. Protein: CASSIEGHQDGCTF.

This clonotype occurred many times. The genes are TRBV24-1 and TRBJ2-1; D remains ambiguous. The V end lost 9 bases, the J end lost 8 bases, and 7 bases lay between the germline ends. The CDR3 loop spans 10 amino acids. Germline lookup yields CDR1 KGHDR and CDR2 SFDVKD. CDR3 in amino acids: CATRPDEQFF. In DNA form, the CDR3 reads TGTGCCACCCGCCCGGATGAGCAGTTCTTC.

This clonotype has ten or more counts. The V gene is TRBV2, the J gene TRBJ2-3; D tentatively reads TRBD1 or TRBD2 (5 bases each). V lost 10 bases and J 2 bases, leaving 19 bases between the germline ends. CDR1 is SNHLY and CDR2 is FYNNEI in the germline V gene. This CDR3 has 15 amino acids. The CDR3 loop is CATRNGGFSTDTQYF. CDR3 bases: TGTGCCACAAGAAATGGGGGTTTCTCCACAGATACGCAGTATTTT.

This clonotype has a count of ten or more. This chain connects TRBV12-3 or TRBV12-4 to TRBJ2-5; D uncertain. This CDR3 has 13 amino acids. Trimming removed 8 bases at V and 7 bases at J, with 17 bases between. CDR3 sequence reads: CASQSATVPTQYF. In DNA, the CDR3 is TGTGCCAGCCAATCAGCCACGGTTCCGACCCAGTACTTC.

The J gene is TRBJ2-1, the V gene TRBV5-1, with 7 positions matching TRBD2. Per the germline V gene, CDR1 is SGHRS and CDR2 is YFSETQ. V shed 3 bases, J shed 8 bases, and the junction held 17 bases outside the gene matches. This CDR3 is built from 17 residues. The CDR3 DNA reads TGCGCCAGCAGCTCAATGAACCTCCTAGCGGCAGGCGATGAGCAGTTCTTC. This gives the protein CASSSMNLLAAGDEQFF.

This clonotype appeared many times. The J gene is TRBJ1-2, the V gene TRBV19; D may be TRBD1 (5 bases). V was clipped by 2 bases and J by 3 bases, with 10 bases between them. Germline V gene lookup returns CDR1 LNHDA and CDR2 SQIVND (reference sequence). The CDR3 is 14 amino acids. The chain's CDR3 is CASSIKQGDYGYTF. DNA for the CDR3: TGTGCCAGTAGTATAAAACAAGGGGACTATGGCTACACCTTC.

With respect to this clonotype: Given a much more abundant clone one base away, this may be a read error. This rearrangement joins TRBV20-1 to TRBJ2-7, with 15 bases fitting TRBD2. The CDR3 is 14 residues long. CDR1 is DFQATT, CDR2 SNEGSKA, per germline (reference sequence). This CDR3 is CSAGTSGRKYGQYF. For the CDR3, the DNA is TGCAGTGCAGGGACTAGCGGGAGGAAGTACGGGCAGTACTTC.

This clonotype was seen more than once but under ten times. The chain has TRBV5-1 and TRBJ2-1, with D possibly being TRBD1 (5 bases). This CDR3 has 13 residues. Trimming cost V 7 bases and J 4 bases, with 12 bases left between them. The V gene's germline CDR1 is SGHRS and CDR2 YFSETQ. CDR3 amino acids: CASVGAVYNEQFF. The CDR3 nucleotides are TGCGCCAGCGTTGGGGCAGTTTACAATGAGCAGTTCTTC.